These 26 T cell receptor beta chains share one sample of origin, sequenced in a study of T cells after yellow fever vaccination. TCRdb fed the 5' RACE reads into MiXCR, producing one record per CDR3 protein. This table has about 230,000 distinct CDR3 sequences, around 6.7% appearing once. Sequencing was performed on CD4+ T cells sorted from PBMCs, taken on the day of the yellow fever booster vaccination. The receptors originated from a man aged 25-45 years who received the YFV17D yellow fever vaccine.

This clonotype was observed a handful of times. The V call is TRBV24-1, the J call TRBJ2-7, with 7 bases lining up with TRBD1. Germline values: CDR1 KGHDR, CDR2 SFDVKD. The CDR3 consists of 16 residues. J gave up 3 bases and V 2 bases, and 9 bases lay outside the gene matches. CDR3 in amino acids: CATSDSRTGHVYEQYF. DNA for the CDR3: TGTGCCACCAGTGATTCCCGGACAGGTCACGTCTACGAGCAGTACTTC.

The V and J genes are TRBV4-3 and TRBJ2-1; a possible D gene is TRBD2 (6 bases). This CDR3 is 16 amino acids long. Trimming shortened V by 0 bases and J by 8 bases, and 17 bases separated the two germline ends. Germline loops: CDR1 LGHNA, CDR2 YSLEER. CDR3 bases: TGCGCCAGCAGCCAAGATTCCGCGACTAGTTCATATGAGCAGTTCTTC. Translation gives CASSQDSATSSYEQFF.

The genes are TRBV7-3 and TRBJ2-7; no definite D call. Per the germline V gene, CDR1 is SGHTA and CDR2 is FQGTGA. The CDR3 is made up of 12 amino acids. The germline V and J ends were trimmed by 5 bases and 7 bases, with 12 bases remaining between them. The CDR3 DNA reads TGTGCCAGCAGCCAAGGTACCGGGGAGCAGTACTTC. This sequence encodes CASSQGTGEQYF.

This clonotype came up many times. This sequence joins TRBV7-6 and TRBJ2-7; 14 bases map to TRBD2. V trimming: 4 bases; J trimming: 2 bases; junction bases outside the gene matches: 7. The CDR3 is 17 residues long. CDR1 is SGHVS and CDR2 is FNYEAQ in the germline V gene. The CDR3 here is CASSSGTSGSLTYEQYF. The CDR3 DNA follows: TGTGCCAGCAGCTCGGGGACTAGCGGGAGTCTAACCTACGAGCAGTACTTC.

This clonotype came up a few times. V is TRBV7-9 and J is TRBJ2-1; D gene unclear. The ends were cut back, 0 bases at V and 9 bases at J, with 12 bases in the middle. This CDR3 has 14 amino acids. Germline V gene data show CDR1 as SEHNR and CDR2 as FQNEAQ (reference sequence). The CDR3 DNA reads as TGTGCCAGCAGCTTAGCGAATACGGTGCCTGAGCAGTTCTTC. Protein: CASSLANTVPEQFF.

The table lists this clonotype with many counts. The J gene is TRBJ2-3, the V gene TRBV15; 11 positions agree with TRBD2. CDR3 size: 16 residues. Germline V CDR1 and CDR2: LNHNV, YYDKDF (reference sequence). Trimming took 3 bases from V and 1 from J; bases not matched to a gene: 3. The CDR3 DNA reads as TGTGCCACCAGCAGGGTACTAGCGGGAGGCACAGATACGCAGTATTTT. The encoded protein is CATSRVLAGGTDTQYF.

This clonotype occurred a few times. As DNA, the CDR3 is TGTGCCAGCAGGGAAAACAGGGTTATGAACACTGAAGCTTTCTTT. Translation gives CASRENRVMNTEAFF. The chain employs TRBV11-2 and TRBJ1-1; D is perhaps TRBD1 (6 bases). There are 15 residues in the CDR3. V was trimmed by 6 bases and J by 0 bases, leaving 14 bases between them. Germline-derived CDR1 and CDR2 are SGHAT and FQNNGV.

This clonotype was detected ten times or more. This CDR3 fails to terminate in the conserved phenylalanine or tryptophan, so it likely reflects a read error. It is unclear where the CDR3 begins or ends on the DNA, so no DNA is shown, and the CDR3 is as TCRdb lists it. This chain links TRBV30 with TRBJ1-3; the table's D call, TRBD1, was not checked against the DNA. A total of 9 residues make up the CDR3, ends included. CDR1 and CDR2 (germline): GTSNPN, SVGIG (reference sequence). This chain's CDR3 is CAWDPRPRA.

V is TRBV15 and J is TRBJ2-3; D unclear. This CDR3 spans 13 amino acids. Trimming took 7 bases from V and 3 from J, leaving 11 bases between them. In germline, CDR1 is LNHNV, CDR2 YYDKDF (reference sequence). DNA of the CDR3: TGTGCCACCAAGCTTGGTACTACAGATACGCAGTATTTT. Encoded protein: CATKLGTTDTQYF.

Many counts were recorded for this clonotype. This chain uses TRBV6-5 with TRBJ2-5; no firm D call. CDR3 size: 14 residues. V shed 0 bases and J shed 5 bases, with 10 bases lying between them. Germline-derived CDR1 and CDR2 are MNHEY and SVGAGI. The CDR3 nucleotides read TGTGCCAGCAGTTACTCGACCCTTGCTGAGACCCAGTACTTC. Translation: CASSYSTLAETQYF.

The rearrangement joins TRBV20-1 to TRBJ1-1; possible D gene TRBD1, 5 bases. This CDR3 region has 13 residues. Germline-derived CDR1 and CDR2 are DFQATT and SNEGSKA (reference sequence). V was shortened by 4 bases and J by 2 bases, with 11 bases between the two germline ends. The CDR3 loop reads CSAMAGPNTEAFF. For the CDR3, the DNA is TGCAGTGCTATGGCGGGGCCTAACACTGAAGCTTTCTTT.

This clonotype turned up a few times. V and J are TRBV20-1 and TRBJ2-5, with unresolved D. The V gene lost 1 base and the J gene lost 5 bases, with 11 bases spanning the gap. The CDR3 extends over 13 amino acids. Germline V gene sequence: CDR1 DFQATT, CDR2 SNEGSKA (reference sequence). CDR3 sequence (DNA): TGCAGTGCTAGAGTCTTCGCCCGGGAGACCCAGTACTTC. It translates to CSARVFARETQYF.

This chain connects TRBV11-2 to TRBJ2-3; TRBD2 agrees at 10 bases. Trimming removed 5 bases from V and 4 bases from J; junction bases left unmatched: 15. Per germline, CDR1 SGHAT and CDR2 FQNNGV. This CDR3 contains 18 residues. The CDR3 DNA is TGTGCCAGCAGCCCCGGGGCTAGCGGGAGACTAGTTCCAGATACGCAGTATTTT. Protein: CASSPGASGRLVPDTQYF.

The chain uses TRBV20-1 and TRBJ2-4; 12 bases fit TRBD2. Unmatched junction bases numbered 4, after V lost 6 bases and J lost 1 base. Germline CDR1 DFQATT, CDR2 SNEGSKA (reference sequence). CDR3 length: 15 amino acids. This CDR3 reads CSAKLAGGAKNIQYF. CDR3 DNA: TGCAGTGCAAAACTAGCGGGAGGTGCCAAAAACATTCAGTACTTC.

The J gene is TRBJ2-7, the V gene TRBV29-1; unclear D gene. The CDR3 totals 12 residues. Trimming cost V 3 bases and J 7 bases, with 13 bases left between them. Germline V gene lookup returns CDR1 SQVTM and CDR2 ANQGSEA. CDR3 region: CSVEFSEEEQYF. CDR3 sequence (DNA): TGCAGCGTTGAGTTTTCCGAGGAAGAGCAGTACTTC.

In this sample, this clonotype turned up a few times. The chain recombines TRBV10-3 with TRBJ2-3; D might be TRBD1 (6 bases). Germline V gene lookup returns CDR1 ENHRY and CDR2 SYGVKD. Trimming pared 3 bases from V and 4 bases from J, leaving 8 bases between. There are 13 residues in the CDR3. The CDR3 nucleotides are TGTGCCATCAGTGAACAGGGACCAGATACGCAGTATTTT. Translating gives CAISEQGPDTQYF.

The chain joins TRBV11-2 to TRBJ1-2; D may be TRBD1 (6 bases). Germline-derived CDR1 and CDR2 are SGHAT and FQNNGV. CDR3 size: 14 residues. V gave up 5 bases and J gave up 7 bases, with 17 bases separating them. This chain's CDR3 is CASSPLQGNRGYTF. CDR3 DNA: TGTGCCAGCAGCCCATTACAGGGTAACCGTGGCTACACCTTC.

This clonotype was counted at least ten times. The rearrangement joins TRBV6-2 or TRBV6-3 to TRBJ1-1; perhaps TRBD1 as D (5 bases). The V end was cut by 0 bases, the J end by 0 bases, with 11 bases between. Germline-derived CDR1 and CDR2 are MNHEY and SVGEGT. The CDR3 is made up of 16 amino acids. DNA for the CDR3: TGTGCCAGCAGTTACTCAAGACAGACCATGAACACTGAAGCTTTCTTT. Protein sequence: CASSYSRQTMNTEAFF.

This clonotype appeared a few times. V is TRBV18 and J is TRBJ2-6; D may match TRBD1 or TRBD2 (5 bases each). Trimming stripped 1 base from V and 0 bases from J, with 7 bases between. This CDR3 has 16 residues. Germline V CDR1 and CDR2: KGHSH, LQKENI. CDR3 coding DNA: TGTGCCAGCTCACCACAGGGGACCTCTGGGGCCAACGTCCTGACTTTC. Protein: CASSPQGTSGANVLTF.

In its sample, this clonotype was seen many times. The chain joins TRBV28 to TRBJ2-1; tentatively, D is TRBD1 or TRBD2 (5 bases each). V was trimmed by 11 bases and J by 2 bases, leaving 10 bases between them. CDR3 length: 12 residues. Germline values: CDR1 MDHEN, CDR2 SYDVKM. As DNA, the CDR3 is TGTGCCTCCCGGGACGCCTACAATGAGCAGTTCTTC. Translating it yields CASRDAYNEQFF. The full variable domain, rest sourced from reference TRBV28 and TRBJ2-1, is DVKVTQSSRYLVKRTGEKVFLECVQDMDHENMFWYRQDPGLGLRLIYFSYDVKMKEKGDIPEGYSVSREKKERFSLILESASTNQTSMYLCASRDAYNEQFFGPGTRLTVL.

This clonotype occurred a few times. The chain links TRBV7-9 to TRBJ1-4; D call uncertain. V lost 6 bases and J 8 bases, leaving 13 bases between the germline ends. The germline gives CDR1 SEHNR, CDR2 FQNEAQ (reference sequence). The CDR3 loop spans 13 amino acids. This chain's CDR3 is CASRRSTEEKLFF. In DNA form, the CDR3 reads TGTGCCAGCAGACGTTCGACCGAAGAAAAACTGTTTTTT.

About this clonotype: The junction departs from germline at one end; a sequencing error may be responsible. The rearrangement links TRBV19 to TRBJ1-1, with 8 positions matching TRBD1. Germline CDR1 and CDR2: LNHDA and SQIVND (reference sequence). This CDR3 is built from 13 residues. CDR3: CATTDRARTEAIF. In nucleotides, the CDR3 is TGTGCCACCACGGACAGGGCTCGCACTGAAGCTATCTTT.

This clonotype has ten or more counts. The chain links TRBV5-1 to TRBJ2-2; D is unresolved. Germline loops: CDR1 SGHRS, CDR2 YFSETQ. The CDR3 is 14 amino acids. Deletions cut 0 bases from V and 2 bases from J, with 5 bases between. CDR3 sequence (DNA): TGCGCCAGCAGCTTGGAACTAAACACCGGGGAGCTGTTTTTT. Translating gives CASSLELNTGELFF.

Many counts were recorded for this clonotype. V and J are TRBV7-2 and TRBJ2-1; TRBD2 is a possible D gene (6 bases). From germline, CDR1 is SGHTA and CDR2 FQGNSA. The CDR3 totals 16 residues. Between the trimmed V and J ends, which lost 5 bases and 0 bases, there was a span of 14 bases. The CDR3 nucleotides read TGTGCCAGCAGCCCCCAGGGCGGGATCTCCTACAATGAGCAGTTCTTC. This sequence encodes CASSPQGGISYNEQFF.

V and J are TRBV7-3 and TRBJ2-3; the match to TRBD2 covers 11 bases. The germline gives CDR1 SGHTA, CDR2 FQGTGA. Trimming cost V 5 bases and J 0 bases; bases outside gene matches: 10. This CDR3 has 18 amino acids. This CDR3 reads CASSPLTSGSWSTDTQYF. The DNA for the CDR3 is TGTGCCAGCAGCCCCCTAACTAGCGGGAGTTGGAGCACAGATACGCAGTATTTT. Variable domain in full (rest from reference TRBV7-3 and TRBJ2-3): GAGVSQTPSNKVTEKGKYVELRCDPISGHTALYWYRQSLGQGPEFLIYFQGTGAADDSGLPNDRFFAVRPEGSVSTLKIQRTERGDSAVYLCASSPLTSGSWSTDTQYFGPGTRLTVL.

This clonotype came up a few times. The CDR3 loop reads CASSLGQAGEQYF. The CDR3 coding sequence is TGCGCCAGCAGCTTGGGACAGGCGGGTGAGCAGTACTTC. The chain uses TRBV5-1 and TRBJ2-7; tentatively, D is TRBD1 (6 bases). The V end lost 0 bases, the J end lost 7 bases, and 11 bases lay between the germline ends. The germline V gene has CDR1 SGHRS and CDR2 YFSETQ. The CDR3 runs to 13 residues. Full variable domain (missing parts from reference TRBV5-1 and TRBJ2-7): KAGVTQTPRYLIKTRGQQVTLSCSPISGHRSVSWYQQTPGQGLQFLFEYFSETQRNKGNFPGRFSGRQFSNSRSEMNVSTLELGDSALYLCASSLGQAGEQYFGPGTRLTVT.